This is a list of T cell receptor beta chains from one sample in a study of chemoradiotherapy in HPV16-positive cancers. Only in-frame clones appear in the TCRdb table, and some are missing; sequencing was by immunoSEQ multiplex PCR. The table lists under 85,000 clones, 85% to 90% of them singletons, with 3.5% to 4.5% in the top ten. The sequencing used blood, collected from a patient who underwent chemoradiotherapy. These receptors all come from a human donor with HPV-associated anogenital cancer. CDR3s include the opening cysteine and the closing phenylalanine or tryptophan. A D gene is named only where the DNA matches it firmly. Rows may omit the clone size; those that give it use once, few, many or a size class.

>TRBD2|.|TRBJ2-1|TRBV28
TGTGCCAGCAGGACTAGCGGGAGCGGCGAGCAGTTCTTC
CASRTSGSGEQFF
>.|.|TRBJ2-7|TRBV7-9
TGTGCCAGCAGCTTAGACGGTGGCTACGACGAGCAGTACTTC
CASSLDGGYDEQYF
>TRBD1|few|TRBJ2-7|TRBV4-1
TGCGCCAGCAGCCAGGCCGGGACAGGGGGGTACGAGCAGTACTTC
CASSQAGTGGYEQYF
>TRBD2|.|TRBJ2-1|TRBV15
TGTGCCACCAGCCCAACAGCGGGGTCCTACAATGAGCAGTTCTTC
CATSPTAGSYNEQFF
>.|.|TRBJ1-1|TRBV27
TGTGCCAGCAGTTTATCTTCCCAATTTAACACTGAAGCTTTCTTT
CASSLSSQFNTEAFF
>.|.|TRBJ1-6|TRBV29-1
TGCAGCGTTGCATGGGGAGACAATTCACCCCTCCACTTT
CSVAWGDNSPLHF
>.|.|TRBJ2-7|TRBV11-3
TGTGCCAGCAGCCCCGGGACCTTTTCCTACGAGCAGTACTTC
CASSPGTFSYEQYF
>.|.|TRBJ1-3|TRBV19
TGTGCCAGTAGAGCTCACTCTGGAAACACCATATATTTT
CASRAHSGNTIYF
>TRBD1|.|TRBJ2-7|TRBV4-1
TGCGCCAGCAGCCGAACACAGGGGGAGTACGAGCAGTACTTC
CASSRTQGEYEQYF
>TRBD2|.|TRBJ2-7|TRBV6-6
TGTGCCAGCAGTTACCCGGGACTAGCGAGAGAGCAGTACTTC
CASSYPGLAREQYF
>.|.|TRBJ2-7|TRBV5-1
TGCGCCAGCAGCTTGGGCTTCGGAGGGTCGTACGAGCAGTACTTC
CASSLGFGGSYEQYF
>.|.|TRBJ2-7|TRBV7-9
TGTGCCAGCAACGTGGACACAGCCTACGAGCAGTACTTC
CASNVDTAYEQYF
>.|.|TRBJ2-1|TRBV13
TGTGCCAGCAGCCGCGAGGGGAGTAGCAATGAGCAGTTCTTC
CASSREGSSNEQFF
>.|.|TRBJ1-2|TRBV9
TGTGCCAGCAGCGTAGACCCAGGTGGATTGTATGGCTACACCTTC
CASSVDPGGLYGYTF
>.|few|TRBJ2-5|TRBV5-1
TGCGCCAGCAGCTTGAGTTTAGGTCCGGGGGAGACCCAGTACTTC
CASSLSLGPGETQYF